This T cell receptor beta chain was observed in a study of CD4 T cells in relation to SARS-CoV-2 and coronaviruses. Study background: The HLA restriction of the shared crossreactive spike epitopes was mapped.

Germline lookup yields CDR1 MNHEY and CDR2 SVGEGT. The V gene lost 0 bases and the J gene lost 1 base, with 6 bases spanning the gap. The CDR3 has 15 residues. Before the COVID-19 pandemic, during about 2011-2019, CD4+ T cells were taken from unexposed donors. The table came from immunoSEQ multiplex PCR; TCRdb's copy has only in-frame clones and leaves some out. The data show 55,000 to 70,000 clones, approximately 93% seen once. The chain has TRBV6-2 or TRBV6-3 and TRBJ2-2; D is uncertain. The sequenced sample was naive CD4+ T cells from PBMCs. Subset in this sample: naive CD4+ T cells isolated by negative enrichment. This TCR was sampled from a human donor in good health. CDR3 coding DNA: TGTGCCAGCAGTTACTCGAGTGGGAACACCGGGGAGCTGTTTTTT. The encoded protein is CASSYSSGNTGELFF.